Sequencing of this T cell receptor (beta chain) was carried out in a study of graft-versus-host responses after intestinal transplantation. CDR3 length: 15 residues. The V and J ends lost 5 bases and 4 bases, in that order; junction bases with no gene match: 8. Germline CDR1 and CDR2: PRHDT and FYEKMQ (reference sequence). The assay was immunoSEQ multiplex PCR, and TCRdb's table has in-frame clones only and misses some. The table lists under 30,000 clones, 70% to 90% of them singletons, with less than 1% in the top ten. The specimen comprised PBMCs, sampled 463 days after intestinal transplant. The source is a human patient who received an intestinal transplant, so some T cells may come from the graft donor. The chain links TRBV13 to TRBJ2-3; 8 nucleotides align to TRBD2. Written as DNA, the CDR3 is TGTGCCAGCAGCACCCGGGTAGCGGGATCAGATACGCAGTATTTT. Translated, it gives CASSTRVAGSDTQYF.